This T cell receptor (beta chain) was recorded in a study of beta chain features in type 1 diabetes. Findings and caveats of the study: Comparison showed that naive, central memory and Treg TCRB repertoires appeared more similar among patients than among healthy donors. Shorter TCRB CDR3s, moderately but significantly so, were found in Type 1 diabetes patients in all four CD4+ subsets. Resolution of whether HLA type affects TCRB rearrangement was not achieved here.

Per donor, one heparinised blood draw averaged roughly 110 mL. By way of CD45RO/CCR7/CD25/CD127/CD95/CD27, the CD4+ regulatory, stem cell-like memory, central memory and naive cells were sorted. This clone was picked up a small number of times. What it binds is unknown. The investigators reverse transcribed all of the isolated RNA, so they sequenced expressed TCRB transcripts. This table comes from immunoSEQ multiplex PCR, and its TCRdb copy is limited to in-frame clones, with some not included. This sample carries 250,000 to 300,000 clones, about 23% of them seen once, and the ten largest clones take about 0.011%. The CDR3 spans 15 residues. Unmatched junction bases numbered 3, after V lost 0 bases and J lost 2 bases. The germline V gene has CDR1 SGDLS and CDR2 YYNGEE.

The sequence was obtained from a woman aged 30 to 39 with type 1 diabetes. The specimen was naive CD4+ T cells from blood. The chain couples TRBV9 to TRBJ2-7, with 9 bases that match TRBD2. The CDR3 loop reads CASSVEPSGTYEQYF. DNA for the CDR3: TGTGCCAGCAGCGTAGAGCCTAGCGGGACCTACGAGCAGTACTTC.